This T cell receptor (beta chain) was documented in a study of cytomegalovirus exposure and HLA in healthy donors. About this clone itself: Antigen: not known.

This PCR relied on a set of 60 Vbeta primers and 13 Jbeta primers. Original data processing: Unique TCR beta chains numbered approximately 80 million in a later analysis, with roughly 11 million shared. The data were produced by immunoSEQ multiplex PCR, yet TCRdb's version contains in-frame clones alone and is incomplete. V and J calls and clone size are as listed in that table; D and trimming were resolved from the DNA. The sample has roughly 180,000 clones, roughly 85% seen once. Whole-study findings and limits: The study recorded 160 or so TCR beta chains that were cytomegalovirus-associated. Among TCR sequences, most were rare, though some public TCRs appeared in many donors. Immune exposure was documented only through CMV serostatus.

Germline CDR1 reads SGHRS; CDR2 reads YFSETQ. The CDR3 sequence is 15 residues long. J lost 5 bases, V lost 3 bases, and 4 bases had no gene match. The source material was PBMCs. V gene TRBV5-1 combines with J gene TRBJ2-1; 11 bases match TRBD2. The sequence was obtained from a young man in good health and CMV-seropositive. The CDR3 loop is CASSYLSGGDNEQFF. Written as DNA, the CDR3 is TGCGCCAGCAGCTACCTTAGCGGGGGGGACAATGAGCAGTTCTTC.